These T cell receptor beta chains were read from a single sample in a study of shared clonotypes between healthy human individuals. Only in-frame clones appear in the TCRdb table, and some are missing; sequencing was by immunoSEQ multiplex PCR. The sample has 550,000 to 750,000 clones, around 95% seen once; the top ten hold about 0.11%. The source material was naive CD8+ T cells sorted from blood. Receptor source: a woman between 25 and 40 years old in good health. Each CDR3 is given with its conserved first and last residue. D genes are given only for firm matches. Part of the rows lack a size; the others show once, few, many or a class for expanded clones.

size | J | D | V | DNA | CDR3
. | TRBJ1-1 | . | TRBV6-5 | TGTGCCAGCAGTGTTGGGGGGGGGACTGAAGCTTTCTTT | CASSVGGGTEAFF
. | TRBJ2-5 | TRBD2 | TRBV14 | TGTGCCAGCAGCCTAGCGGGAGTATTAGTGGGAGAGACCCAGTACTTC | CASSLAGVLVGETQYF
. | TRBJ2-1 | TRBD2 | TRBV14 | TGTGCCAGCAGCCAAGATTTGGCGGCGGGAGTTCGCGATGAGCAGTTCTTC | CASSQDLAAGVRDEQFF
. | TRBJ2-5 | TRBD2 | TRBV6-5 | TGTGCCAGCAGTCCGGGACTAGTCGAGACCCAGTACTTC | CASSPGLVETQYF
. | TRBJ2-7 | . | TRBV28 | TGTGCCAGCAGTTTGGGCCAGACAGGTCTGGAGCAGTACTTC | CASSLGQTGLEQYF
. | TRBJ1-1 | TRBD1 | TRBV6-5 | TGTGCCAGCAGTTCCCCCCCCGACAGGGTGAACACTGAAGCTTTCTTT | CASSSPPDRVNTEAFF
. | TRBJ1-1 | . | TRBV5-6 | TGTGCCAGCAGCCCATATATGGCAGTTTTGAACACTGAAGCTTTCTTT | CASSPYMAVLNTEAFF
. | TRBJ1-2 | . | TRBV4-1 | TGCGCCAGCAGCCAAGCCTTGAGAACAGGGATCTATGGCTACACCTTC | CASSQALRTGIYGYTF
. | TRBJ1-4 | . | TRBV6-5 | TGTGCCAGCAGTTACCCCGGTGAAAAACTGTTTTTT | CASSYPGEKLFF
. | TRBJ1-2 | . | TRBV27 | TGTGCCAGCACGGGGCGGGGGTCTAACTATGGCTACACCTTC | CASTGRGSNYGYTF
few | TRBJ1-2 | . | TRBV29-1 | TGCAGCGTTGACGACTATGGCTACACCTTC | CSVDDYGYTF
. | TRBJ2-7 | TRBD1 | TRBV18 | TGTGCCAGCTCACCCCGGGACAGGGACCACGAGCAGTACTTC | CASSPRDRDHEQYF
. | TRBJ2-7 | TRBD2 | TRBV5-6 | TGTGCCAGCAGCTGGTGGGAGGGCCGAGACGAGCAGTACTTC | CASSWWEGRDEQYF
. | TRBJ2-2 | TRBD1 | TRBV9 | TGTGCCAGCAGCGTAGGCGAGACAGGGTACACCGGGGAGCTGTTTTTT | CASSVGETGYTGELFF
few | TRBJ1-2 | . | TRBV9 | TGTGCCAGCAGCGAGGGGGGCAACTATGGCTACACCTTC | CASSEGGNYGYTF
. | TRBJ2-3 | . | TRBV30 | TGTGCCTGGAGTGTACTCGCCACAGATACGCAGTATTTT | CAWSVLATDTQYF
. | TRBJ1-2 | TRBD1 | TRBV6-5 | TGTGCCAGCAGACGACAGGGGGTTCCTAGCGGCTACACCTTC | CASRRQGVPSGYTF
. | TRBJ2-1 | . | TRBV19 | TGTGCCAGCAGGGGAGACGGGTTTTGGTACAATGAGCAGTTCTTC | CASRGDGFWYNEQFF
. | TRBJ2-1 | . | TRBV5-4 | TGTGCCAGCCGACCTAGCTCCTACAATGAGCAGTTCTTC | CASRPSSYNEQFF
. | TRBJ2-3 | TRBD2 | TRBV19 | TGTGCCGGTAGTATGCTAGCGGGAAACACAGATACGCAGTATTTT | CAGSMLAGNTDTQYF
. | TRBJ1-2 | TRBD1 | TRBV5-8 | TGTGCCAGCAGCCGACCGACAGGGGGCCCTGGCTACACCTTC | CASSRPTGGPGYTF
. | TRBJ1-3 | . | TRBV5-5 | TGTGCCAGCAGCTGGACTCTCTCTGGAAACACCATATATTTT | CASSWTLSGNTIYF
. | TRBJ1-3 | . | TRBV4-1 | TGCGCCAGCGGGACGGCCCCATACTCCTCTGGAAACACCATATATTTT | CASGTAPYSSGNTIYF
. | TRBJ1-3 | . | TRBV5-6 | TGTGCCAGCAGCCCGGGAGGTTCTGGAAACACCATATATTTT | CASSPGGSGNTIYF
. | TRBJ1-5 | . | TRBV27 | TGTGCCAGCAGTTTAGGAGGCAGGGGCGATCAGCCCCAGCATTTT | CASSLGGRGDQPQHF
. | TRBJ2-7 | TRBD1 | TRBV7-8 | TGTGCCAGCAGCTTAGGACAGGGCGATATCTCCTACGAGCAGTACTTC | CASSLGQGDISYEQYF
. | TRBJ2-3 | . | TRBV2 | TGTGCCAGCAGTGGTACCATGACAGACACAGATACGCAGTATTTT | CASSGTMTDTDTQYF
. | TRBJ2-7 | . | TRBV28 | TGTGCCAGCAGTTTAATAGATCCGGACGAGCAGTACTTC | CASSLIDPDEQYF
. | TRBJ2-5 | TRBD1 | TRBV9 | TGTGCCAGCAGCGGGGGACAGGGGATCAAGACCCAGTACTTC | CASSGGQGIKTQYF
. | TRBJ1-1 | . | TRBV2 | TGTGCCAGCAGTGGGGCGAACACTGAAGCTTTCTTT | CASSGANTEAFF
. | TRBJ2-2 | . | TRBV9 | TGTGCCAGCAGCGTGGTCACCGGGGAGCTGTTTTTT | CASSVVTGELFF
. | TRBJ2-3 | . | TRBV7-6 | TGTGCCAGCAGCTTAGGCCGGGGGAGAGGGGCAGATACGCAGTATTTT | CASSLGRGRGADTQYF
. | TRBJ1-5 | . | TRBV6-5 | TGTGCCAGCAGTTCATTGCCAGCCAGTCAGCCCCAGCATTTT | CASSSLPASQPQHF
. | TRBJ2-3 | . | TRBV7-9 | TGTGCCAGCAGCTTTCGGCCCGGGGGCGGCACAGATACGCAGTATTTT | CASSFRPGGGTDTQYF
. | TRBJ2-6 | TRBD1 | TRBV5-4 | TGTGCCAGCAGCTCCGGGACAGGGGTGCGCGTCCTGACTTTC | CASSSGTGVRVLTF
once | TRBJ1-1 | . | TRBV10-2 | TGCGCCAGCAGTGGACCCTCACAGGGTGCTGAAGCTTTCTTT | CASSGPSQGAEAFF